Shown below are 21 T cell receptor beta chains from a single sample sequenced in a study of spatial heterogeneity in lung cancer. TCRdb called the 5' RACE reads again in MiXCR, with one record for every CDR3 protein. The sample carries fewer than 100,000 distinct CDR3 sequences, roughly a fifth recorded once. As to time point: blood at routine non-recurrence follow-up after resection. The material sequenced was PBMCs, taken at follow-up. These receptors originate from a male donor with early-stage non-small cell lung cancer.

The chain links TRBV29-1 to TRBJ1-1; D gene unclear. The CDR3 is 13 amino acids. V lost 4 bases and J lost 1, with 10 bases in between. Germline-derived CDR1 and CDR2 are SQVTM and ANQGSEA. Here the CDR3 DNA reads TGCAGCGTTGCAAGGTGGCAGAACACTGAAGCTTTCTTT. Translated: CSVARWQNTEAFF.

This clonotype was counted at least ten times. The V call is TRBV12-5, the J call TRBJ1-1; D perhaps matches TRBD1 (6 bases). Germline assignment: CDR1 LGHNT and CDR2 FRNRAP. The CDR3 runs to 14 residues. V was cut by 4 bases and J by 4 bases, with 13 bases left in between. Written as DNA, the CDR3 is TGTGCTAGTGGTTGGCAGGGGAGGGGCACTGAAGCTTTCTTT. Translating it yields CASGWQGRGTEAFF.

This clonotype has only a few counts. The chain has TRBV6-5 and TRBJ2-5, with D possibly matching TRBD2 (7 bases). The CDR3 length is 19 residues. V lost 0 bases to trimming and J lost 5 bases, with 25 bases between them. Germline V gives CDR1 MNHEY, CDR2 SVGAGI. The CDR3 here is CASSYSGARGAGRLETQYF. CDR3 DNA: TGTGCCAGCAGTTACTCTGGGGCCAGGGGAGCGGGGAGGTTGGAGACCCAGTACTTC.

This clonotype was detected a few times. The genes are TRBV10-3 and TRBJ2-7; 7 nucleotides line up with TRBD2. The V and J ends lost 0 bases and 2 bases, in that order; junction bases with no gene match: 13. Germline CDR1 reads ENHRY; CDR2 reads SYGVKD. The CDR3 runs 18 residues. DNA of the CDR3: TGTGCCATCAGTGAGTCCCGCGGCAGCGGGAACACGCCCTACGAGCAGTACTTC. Protein product: CAISESRGSGNTPYEQYF.

The chain is built from TRBV29-1 and TRBJ1-1; the match to TRBD1 covers 8 bases. The CDR3 spans 19 residues. Germline values: CDR1 SQVTM, CDR2 ANQGSEA. With 0 bases clipped from V and 5 bases from J, the junction kept 20 bases outside the gene matches. CDR3 nucleotides: TGCAGCGTTGAAGATCTGCCCTGGGGGCAGGGGGCTTCGGGTACTGAAGCTTTCTTT. As protein: CSVEDLPWGQGASGTEAFF.

V gene TRBV7-8 combines with J gene TRBJ1-2; D unclear. Per the germline V gene, CDR1 is SGHVS and CDR2 is FQNEAQ. The CDR3 is 14 residues long. V was trimmed by 0 bases and J by 7 bases, leaving 12 bases between them. CDR3 sequence: CASSLALDSGGYTF. The CDR3 nucleotides are TGTGCCAGCAGCTTAGCGCTCGACTCGGGTGGCTACACCTTC.

This chain connects TRBV5-1 to TRBJ2-1, with 7 bases aligning to TRBD2. Unmatched junction bases numbered 3, after V lost 2 bases and J lost 1 base. The length of the CDR3 is 15 residues. Germline V gives CDR1 SGHRS, CDR2 YFSETQ. CDR3 region: CASSFRGSSYNEQFF. In DNA form, the CDR3 reads TGCGCCAGCAGCTTTCGCGGGAGTTCCTACAATGAGCAGTTCTTC. The full variable domain, completed using reference TRBV5-1 and TRBJ2-1, is KAGVTQTPRYLIKTRGQQVTLSCSPISGHRSVSWYQQTPGQGLQFLFEYFSETQRNKGNFPGRFSGRQFSNSRSEMNVSTLELGDSALYLCASSFRGSSYNEQFFGPGTRLTVL.

This clonotype was seen many times. The chain carries TRBV5-6 and TRBJ2-5; 12 bases are a match to TRBD2. V lost 3 bases, J lost 5 bases, and 5 bases stayed unmatched. Germline V lookup: CDR1 SGHDT, CDR2 YYEEEE. The CDR3 is 15 residues long. The CDR3 loop reads CASSWASGGAETQYF. The CDR3 nucleotides read TGTGCCAGCAGCTGGGCTAGCGGGGGGGCGGAGACCCAGTACTTC. Based on the CDR3 plus reference TRBV5-6 and TRBJ2-5, the full variable domain is DAGVTQSPTHLIKTRGQQVTLRCSPKSGHDTVSWYQQALGQGPQFIFQYYEEEERQRGNFPDRFSGHQFPNYSSELNVNALLLGDSALYLCASSWASGGAETQYFGPGTRLLVL.

In DNA form, the CDR3 reads TGTGCCAGCAGTACAGGAAAAGGAATGAACACTGAAGCTTTCTTT. Protein sequence: CASSTGKGMNTEAFF. V is TRBV6-2 or TRBV6-3 and J is TRBJ1-1; the D gene is possibly TRBD1 (5 bases). The germline V and J ends were trimmed by 5 bases and 0 bases, with 13 bases remaining between them. The V gene's germline CDR1 is MNHEY and CDR2 SVGEGT. There are 15 residues in the CDR3.

This clonotype was counted between two and nine times. The chain recombines TRBV20-1 with TRBJ2-6; TRBD1 aligns across 7 bases. Germline-derived CDR1 and CDR2 are DFQATT and SNEGSKA (reference sequence). The CDR3 spans 18 residues. The trim removed 2 bases at V and 0 bases at J, leaving 10 bases unmatched. The CDR3 DNA reads as TGCAGTGCTAGAATGACAGGGTACACCCTCTCTGGGGCCAACGTCCTGACTTTC. It encodes CSARMTGYTLSGANVLTF.

This sequence joins TRBV7-2 and TRBJ2-3; 9 positions agree with TRBD2. CDR3 size: 17 residues. Germline CDR1 SGHTA, CDR2 FQGNSA. The junction had 7 bases not matched to a gene; V was cut back by 0 bases and J by 3 bases. CDR3: CASSLAGLAGSTDTQYF. CDR3 in DNA: TGTGCCAGCAGCTTAGCGGGTCTAGCGGGGAGTACAGATACGCAGTATTTT.

This clonotype was counted between two and nine times. V is TRBV5-6 and J is TRBJ2-5, with D unclear. Trimming shortened V by 6 bases and J by 2 bases, and 11 bases separated the two germline ends. Germline V gene sequence: CDR1 SGHDT, CDR2 YYEEEE. This CDR3 has 13 residues. The DNA of the CDR3 is TGTGCCAGCACCCTTGGCTCGCAAGAGACCCAGTACTTC. Translation gives CASTLGSQETQYF.

This clonotype was detected many times. The chain links TRBV7-2 to TRBJ2-3; a possible D gene is TRBD2 (6 bases). Trimming shortened V by 5 bases and J by 5 bases, and 14 bases separated the two germline ends. The CDR3 contains 14 residues. In germline, CDR1 is SGHTA, CDR2 FQGNSA. DNA of the CDR3: TGTGCCAGCAGCCTAGGCCCGGGAGAAGATACGCAGTATTTT. This gives the protein CASSLGPGEDTQYF.

The chain employs TRBV12-3 or TRBV12-4 and TRBJ2-1; maybe TRBD1 (5 bases). V lost 7 bases, J lost 5 bases, and 12 bases lay in between. The CDR3 has 13 amino acids. CDR3 sequence reads: CASNKDTNNEQFF. The CDR3 region has the DNA TGTGCCAGCAATAAGGACACCAACAATGAGCAGTTCTTC.

This clonotype appeared a few times. The chain couples TRBV5-5 to TRBJ2-1; D perhaps matches TRBD2 (5 bases). Trimming left V 0 bases short and J 7 bases short, with 11 bases between. Per the germline V gene, CDR1 is SGHKS and CDR2 is YYEKEE (reference sequence). The CDR3 is 14 residues long. The CDR3 DNA follows: TGTGCCAGCAGCTTGGTAGCGCGAGGGAATGAGCAGTTCTTC. Its translation: CASSLVARGNEQFF.

This clonotype was detected many times. This chain uses TRBV6-2 or TRBV6-3 with TRBJ2-7, with D perhaps matching TRBD2 (8 bases). Germline V gives CDR1 MNHEY, CDR2 SVGEGT. This CDR3 is 15 amino acids long. Trimming took off 5 bases at V and 0 bases at J, with 14 bases between the two ends. CDR3 residues: CASSLTGTSSYEQYV. The CDR3 bases are TGTGCCAGCAGTCTGACAGGGACTAGCTCCTACGAGCAGTACGTC.

The chain combines TRBV30 with TRBJ1-1, with a possible D match to TRBD1 (5 bases). CDR3 length: 13 residues. V dropped 3 bases and J dropped 0 bases, with 8 bases sitting between them. Germline V lookup: CDR1 GTSNPN, CDR2 SVGIG (reference sequence). CDR3 nucleotides: TGTGCCTGGAGCCGGGGGGTGAACACTGAAGCTTTCTTT. Translation: CAWSRGVNTEAFF.

This clonotype was seen a handful of times. This sequence joins TRBV7-2 and TRBJ2-2, with 7 bases matching TRBD1. The CDR3 runs 15 residues. After removal of 3 bases from V and 4 bases from J, the junction contained 5 bases not matched to a gene. The germline V gene encodes CDR1 SGHTA and CDR2 FQGNSA. The CDR3 here is CASSFEGAITGELFF. In DNA form, the CDR3 reads TGTGCCAGCAGCTTTGAGGGGGCAATCACCGGGGAGCTGTTTTTT.

This clonotype came up a few times. V gene TRBV4-1 combines with J gene TRBJ2-7; 9 nucleotides line up with TRBD1. The CDR3 totals 16 residues. Unmatched junction bases numbered 7, after V lost 0 bases and J lost 4 bases. Looked up from germline, CDR1 is MGHRA and CDR2 is YSYEKL. CDR3 region: CASSQDLTGQGYEQYF. The CDR3 nucleotides read TGCGCCAGCAGCCAAGATTTGACGGGACAGGGTTACGAGCAGTACTTC.

The rearrangement uses TRBV7-9 and TRBJ1-6; 7 nucleotides align to TRBD1. With 6 bases clipped from V and 16 bases from J, the junction kept 15 bases outside the gene matches. CDR1 and CDR2 (germline): SEHNR, FQNEAQ (reference sequence). The CDR3 consists of 14 residues. CDR3 nucleotide sequence: TGTGCCAGCAGTTCCGGGACAGTTGTGGCCCCACTCCACTTT. This encodes CASSSGTVVAPLHF.

The chain is built from TRBV6-5 and TRBJ1-2, with D hard to call. The CDR3 runs 11 residues. Germline V gives CDR1 MNHEY, CDR2 SVGAGI. The germline V and J ends were trimmed by 2 bases and 8 bases, with 6 bases remaining between them. The CDR3, as DNA: TGTGCCAGCAGTTACGGTAACGGCTACACCTTC. Encoded protein: CASSYGNGYTF.